Below, one T cell receptor (beta chain) is given with its context. Per the original data handling: Estimation of nucleated cell counts relied on the amplification of reference gene primers. Using immunoSEQ multiplex PCR, the repertoire was profiled, and TCRdb retains in-frame clones only, with some absent. V and J calls and clone size are those listed in that table; D and trimming were worked out from the DNA. In the table there are a few hundred thousand clones, 88% of which are singletons. V was clipped by 8 bases and J by 4 bases, with 10 bases between them. Germline V gives CDR1 KGHDR, CDR2 SFDVKD. There are 13 residues in the CDR3. This entry comes from a study of blood T cell repertoires in COVID-19. About the research overall: Samples representing acute and convalescent COVID-19 were sourced from the United States, Italy and Spain. Sample material is recorded as cDNA or gDNA derived from T cells, B-cell-depleted T cells, or PBMCs.

The source material was peripheral blood. The clonotype originates from an elderly man with acute or convalescent COVID-19. The rearrangement joins TRBV24-1 to TRBJ2-2; tentative D call: TRBD1 (6 bases). For the CDR3, the DNA is TGTGCCACCACCGACAGGCCCACCGGGGAGCTGTTTTTT. Encoded protein: CATTDRPTGELFF.